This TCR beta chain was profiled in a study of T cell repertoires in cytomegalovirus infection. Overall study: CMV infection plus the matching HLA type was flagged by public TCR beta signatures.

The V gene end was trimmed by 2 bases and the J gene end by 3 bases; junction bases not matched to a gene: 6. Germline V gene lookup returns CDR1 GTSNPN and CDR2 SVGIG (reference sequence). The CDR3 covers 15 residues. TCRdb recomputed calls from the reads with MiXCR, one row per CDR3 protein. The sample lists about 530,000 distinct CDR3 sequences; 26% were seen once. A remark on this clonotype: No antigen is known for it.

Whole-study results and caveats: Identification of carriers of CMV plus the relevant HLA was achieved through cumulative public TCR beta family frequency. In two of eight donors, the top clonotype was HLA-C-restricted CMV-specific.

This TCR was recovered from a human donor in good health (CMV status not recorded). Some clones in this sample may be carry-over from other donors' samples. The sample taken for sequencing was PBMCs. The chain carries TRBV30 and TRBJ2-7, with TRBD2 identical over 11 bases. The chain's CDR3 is CAWSFTSGGLYEQYF. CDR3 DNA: TGTGCCTGGAGTTTTACTAGCGGGGGCCTCTACGAGCAGTACTTC.